This is a list of T cell receptor beta chains from one sample in a study of blood T cell repertoires in COVID-19. Profiled with immunoSEQ multiplex PCR; TCRdb holds only in-frame clones, not every one. In the table there are 100,000 to 150,000 clones, about four fifths of which are singletons. Sample: peripheral blood. These receptors all stem from a woman in her thirties who had recovered from COVID-19. Both conserved end residues are part of each CDR3. The order of the fields is J gene, V gene, D gene, CDR3 protein. The D gene is left open where the match is weak.

>TRBJ2-7|TRBV10-2|TRBD1
CASSRTGGSYEQYF
>TRBJ1-3|TRBV19|.
CASSPRTARNTIYF
>TRBJ2-5|TRBV11-2|TRBD2
CASSAGTSGRAGETQYF
>TRBJ2-7|TRBV5-6|.
CASSTSAGLEQYF
>TRBJ1-2|TRBV15|.
CATSNSNYGYTF
>TRBJ1-1|TRBV28|.
CASQFVVRGATEAFF
>TRBJ2-1|TRBV6-5|.
CASSWGHYNEQFF
>TRBJ2-1|TRBV2|TRBD1
CASRTGQGSYNEQFF
>TRBJ2-5|TRBV3-1/TRBV3-2|TRBD2
CASSRPGTSGSVGETQYF
>TRBJ1-3|TRBV11-1|.
CASSLASRSSSGNTIYF
>TRBJ1-4|TRBV2|TRBD1
CASSAWDSTNEKLFF
>TRBJ1-5|TRBV6-6|.
CASTQSGTTNQPQHF
>TRBJ2-3|TRBV9|.
CASSVGTTDTQYF
>TRBJ2-1|TRBV27|TRBD1
CASSRDRGYNEQFF
>TRBJ1-2|TRBV6-5|TRBD1
CASSYYDRGFEYGYTF
>TRBJ1-1|TRBV29-1|TRBD1
CSAYVDRGEAFF
>TRBJ2-1|TRBV7-9|TRBD2
CASSLGRAGGNYNEQFF
>TRBJ1-2|TRBV7-8|TRBD1
CASSPGQNYGYTF
>TRBJ1-6|TRBV6-5|TRBD1
CASRMGQGESPLHF
>TRBJ1-5|TRBV27|TRBD1
CASSPTGYSNQPQHF
>TRBJ2-3|TRBV7-9|TRBD2
CASGPTSGGIIGHTDTQYF
>TRBJ1-2|TRBV6-5|TRBD1
CASRSQGVNGYTF
>TRBJ2-3|TRBV3-1/TRBV3-2|.
CASSQDLGGASDTQYF
>TRBJ2-1|TRBV13|TRBD2
CASSAQGLAHYNEQFF
>TRBJ1-2|TRBV9|.
CASSGPGDRSYTF
>TRBJ2-5|TRBV18|TRBD1
CASSLGQGETQYF
>TRBJ1-2|TRBV5-1|TRBD1
CASSLEAGGSANYGYTF
>TRBJ2-7|TRBV27|.
CASSLSNGAYEQYF
>TRBJ2-2|TRBV10-1|TRBD2
CASSEEFGTSGGLNTGELFF
>TRBJ2-7|TRBV2|TRBD1
CASNRDRHEQYF
>TRBJ2-1|TRBV11-2|TRBD2
CASSKVWGGSGYNEQFF
>TRBJ2-2|TRBV3-1/TRBV3-2|.
CASSHFSSGELFF
>TRBJ1-4|TRBV5-1|.
CASSLAGRDNEKLFF
>TRBJ2-7|TRBV27|.
CASSLRVLGYEQYF
>TRBJ1-1|TRBV7-9|TRBD1
CASSLAGRQGVWTEAFF
>TRBJ1-3|TRBV12-5|.
CASGLGVSGNTIYF
>TRBJ2-5|TRBV9|TRBD2
CASSVLAGGQETQYF
>TRBJ2-1|TRBV5-1|TRBD1
CASSLKQGAYEQFF
>TRBJ1-6|TRBV2|.
CASSEARGTYNSPLHF
>TRBJ2-1|TRBV5-4|TRBD2
CASSSGTSGYNEQFF
>TRBJ2-7|TRBV18|TRBD1
CASSLTGAEQYF
>TRBJ2-1|TRBV9|.
CASSVYGGMENEQFF
>TRBJ2-7|TRBV13|.
CASSLYPGHRVTYEQYF
>TRBJ2-7|TRBV4-2|.
CASSQVLEAGIPGEQYF
>TRBJ2-7|TRBV20-1|.
CSARLGVEQYF